This TCR beta chain came from a study of blood T cell repertoires in COVID-19. The length of the CDR3 is 15 residues. Trimming left V 0 bases short and J 10 bases short, with 16 bases between. Per germline, CDR1 SGHRS and CDR2 YFSETQ. Some clones are missing from TCRdb's copy, which holds only in-frame ones; the method was immunoSEQ multiplex PCR. The profile shows 60,000 to 80,000 clones, 86% of them singletons. The specimen was peripheral blood. The receptor was derived from a woman at least 80 years old with acute or convalescent COVID-19. The chain is built from TRBV5-1 and TRBJ1-4; D is perhaps TRBD1 (5 bases). The CDR3 sequence is CASSLAGGRQGKLFF. The CDR3 DNA reads TGCGCCAGCAGCTTGGCGGGGGGAAGGCAAGGAAAACTGTTTTTT.